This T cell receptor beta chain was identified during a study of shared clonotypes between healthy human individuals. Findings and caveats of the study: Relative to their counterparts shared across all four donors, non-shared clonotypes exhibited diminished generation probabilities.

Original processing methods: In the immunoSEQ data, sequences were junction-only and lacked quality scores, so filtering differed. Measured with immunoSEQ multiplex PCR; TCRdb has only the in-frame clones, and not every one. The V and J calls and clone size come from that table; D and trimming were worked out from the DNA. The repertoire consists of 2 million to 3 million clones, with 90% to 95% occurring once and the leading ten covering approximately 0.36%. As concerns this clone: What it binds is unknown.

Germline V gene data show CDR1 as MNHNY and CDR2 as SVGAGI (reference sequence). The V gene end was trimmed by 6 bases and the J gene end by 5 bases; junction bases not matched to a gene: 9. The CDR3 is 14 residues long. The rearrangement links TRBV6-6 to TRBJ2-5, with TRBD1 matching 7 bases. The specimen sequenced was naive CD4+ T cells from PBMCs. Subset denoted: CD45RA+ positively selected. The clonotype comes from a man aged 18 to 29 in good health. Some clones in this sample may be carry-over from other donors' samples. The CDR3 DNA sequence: TGTGCCAGCAGCCAGAAAGGGGACAGTGAGACCCAGTACTTC. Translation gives CASSQKGDSETQYF.